This entry describes one TCR beta chain. Original methodology: Using reference gene primer amplification, nucleated cell counts were estimated. Sequenced by immunoSEQ multiplex PCR; TCRdb stores in-frame clones only, minus some. For V, J and clone size, that table is used; D and trimming come from the DNA. The table records 150,000 to 200,000 clones, roughly four fifths of them present only once. This sample stems from a study of blood T cell repertoires in COVID-19. Study-level background: The origin of the acute and convalescent COVID-19 samples was the United States, Italy and Spain.

The CDR3 spans 15 residues. The ends lost 0 bases at V and 4 bases at J; junction bases unmatched: 4. CDR1 and CDR2 from the germline V gene are KGHSH and LQKENI. The material sequenced was peripheral blood. The chain recombines TRBV18 with TRBJ2-7, with 9 positions matching TRBD2. The origin of this receptor is a woman over 75 with acute or convalescent COVID-19. The CDR3 DNA follows: TGTGCCAGCTCACCACCTAGCGGGGGATCTTACGAGCAGTACTTC. Translating it yields CASSPPSGGSYEQYF.